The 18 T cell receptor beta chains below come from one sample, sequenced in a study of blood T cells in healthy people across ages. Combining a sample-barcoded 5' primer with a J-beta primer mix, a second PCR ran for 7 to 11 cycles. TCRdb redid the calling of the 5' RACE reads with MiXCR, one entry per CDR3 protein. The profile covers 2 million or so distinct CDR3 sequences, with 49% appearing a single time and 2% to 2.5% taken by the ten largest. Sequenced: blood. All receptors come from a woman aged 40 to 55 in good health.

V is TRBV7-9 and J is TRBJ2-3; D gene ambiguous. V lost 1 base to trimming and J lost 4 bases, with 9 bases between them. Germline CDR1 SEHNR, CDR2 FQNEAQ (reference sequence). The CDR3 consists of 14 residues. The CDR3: CASSLGRPSDTQYF. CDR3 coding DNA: TGTGCCAGCAGCTTAGGCAGGCCCTCAGATACGCAGTATTTT.

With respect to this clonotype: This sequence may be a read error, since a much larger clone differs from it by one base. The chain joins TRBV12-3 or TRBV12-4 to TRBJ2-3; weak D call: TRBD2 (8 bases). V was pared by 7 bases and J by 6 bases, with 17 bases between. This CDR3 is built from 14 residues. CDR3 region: CASTSGRGPDTQYF. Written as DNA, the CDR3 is TGTGCCAGCACCTCCGGGAGGGGGCCCGATACGCAGTATTTT.

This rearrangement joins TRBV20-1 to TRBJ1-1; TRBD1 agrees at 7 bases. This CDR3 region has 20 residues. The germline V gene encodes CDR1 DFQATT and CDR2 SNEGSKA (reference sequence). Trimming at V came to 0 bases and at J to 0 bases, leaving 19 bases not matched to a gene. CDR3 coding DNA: TGCAGTGCTAGAGACCCTTTTAGAGACAGGGAGGAGAGCTTGAACACTGAAGCTTTCTTT. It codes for CSARDPFRDREESLNTEAFF.

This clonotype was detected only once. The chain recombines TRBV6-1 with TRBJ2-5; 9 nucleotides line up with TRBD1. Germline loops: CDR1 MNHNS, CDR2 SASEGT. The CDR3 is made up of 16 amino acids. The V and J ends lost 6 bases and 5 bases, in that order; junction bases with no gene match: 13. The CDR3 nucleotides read TGTGCCAGCAGCCTTAGTACAGGGGGCGTTGCGGAGACCCAGTACTTC. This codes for CASSLSTGGVAETQYF.

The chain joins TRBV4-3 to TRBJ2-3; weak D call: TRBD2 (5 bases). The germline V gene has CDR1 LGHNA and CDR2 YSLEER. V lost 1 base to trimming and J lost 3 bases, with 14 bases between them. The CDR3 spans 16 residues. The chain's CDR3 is CASSQGSSLGTDTQYF. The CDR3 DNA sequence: TGCGCCAGCAGCCAAGGGTCTAGCCTAGGGACAGATACGCAGTATTTT.

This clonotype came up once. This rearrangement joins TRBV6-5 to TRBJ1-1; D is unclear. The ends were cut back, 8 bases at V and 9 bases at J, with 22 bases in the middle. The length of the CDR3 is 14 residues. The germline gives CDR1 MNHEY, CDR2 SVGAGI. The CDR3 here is CASHLGGPETQAFF. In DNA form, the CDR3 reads TGTGCCAGCCATTTAGGCGGTCCCGAGACCCAAGCTTTCTTT.

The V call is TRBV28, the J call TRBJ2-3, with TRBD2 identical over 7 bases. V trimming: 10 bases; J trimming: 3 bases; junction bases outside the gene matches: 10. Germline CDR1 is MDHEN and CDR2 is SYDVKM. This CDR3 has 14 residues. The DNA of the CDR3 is TGTGCCACCGAGGGCGGGGGTTCAACAGATACGCAGTATTTT. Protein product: CATEGGGSTDTQYF.

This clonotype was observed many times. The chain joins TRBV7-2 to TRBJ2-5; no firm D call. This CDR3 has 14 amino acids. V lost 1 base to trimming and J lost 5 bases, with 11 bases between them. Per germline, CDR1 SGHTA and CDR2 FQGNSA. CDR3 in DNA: TGTGCCAGCAGCTTAGTCACGGGTGGGGAGACCCAGTACTTC. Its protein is CASSLVTGGETQYF.

CDR3 DNA: TGTGCCAGCACTCTAGCGGGTACGCAGTATTTT. This translates into CASTLAGTQYF. J is TRBJ2-3 and V is TRBV2; 8 bases map to TRBD2. The length of the CDR3 is 11 residues. J was trimmed by 8 bases and V by 7 bases; bases with no gene match: 2. Germline-derived CDR1 and CDR2 are SNHLY and FYNNEI.

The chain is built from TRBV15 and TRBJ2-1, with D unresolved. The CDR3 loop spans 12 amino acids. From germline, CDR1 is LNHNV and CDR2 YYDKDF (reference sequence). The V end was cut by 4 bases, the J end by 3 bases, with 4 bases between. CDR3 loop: CATSKSYNEQFF. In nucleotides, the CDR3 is TGTGCCACCAGCAAAAGCTACAATGAGCAGTTCTTC.

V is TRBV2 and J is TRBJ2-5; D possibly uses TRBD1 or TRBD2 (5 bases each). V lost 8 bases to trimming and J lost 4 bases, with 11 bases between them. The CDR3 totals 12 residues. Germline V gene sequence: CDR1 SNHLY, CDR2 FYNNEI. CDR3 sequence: CASGGPRETQYF. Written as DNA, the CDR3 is TGTGCCAGCGGGGGTCCCAGAGAGACCCAGTACTTC.

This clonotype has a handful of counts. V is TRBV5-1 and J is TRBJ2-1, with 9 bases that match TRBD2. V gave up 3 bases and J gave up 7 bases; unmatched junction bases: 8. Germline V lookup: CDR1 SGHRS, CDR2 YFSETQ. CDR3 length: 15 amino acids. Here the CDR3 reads CASSSGLARSNEQFF. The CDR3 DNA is TGCGCCAGCAGCTCGGGACTAGCCCGATCGAATGAGCAGTTCTTC.

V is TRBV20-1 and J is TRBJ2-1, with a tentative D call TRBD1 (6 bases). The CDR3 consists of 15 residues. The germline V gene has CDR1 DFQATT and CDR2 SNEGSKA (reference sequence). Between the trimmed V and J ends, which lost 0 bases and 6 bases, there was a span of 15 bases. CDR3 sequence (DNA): TGCAGTGCTAGAGATTTACAGGGCGGAGTCAATGAGCAGTTCTTC. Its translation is CSARDLQGGVNEQFF.

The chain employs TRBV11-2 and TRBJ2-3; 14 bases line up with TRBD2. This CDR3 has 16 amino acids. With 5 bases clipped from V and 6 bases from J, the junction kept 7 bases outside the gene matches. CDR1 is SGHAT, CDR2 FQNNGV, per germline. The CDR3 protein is CASSAKTSGGADTQYF. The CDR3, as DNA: TGTGCCAGCAGCGCGAAGACTAGCGGGGGGGCCGATACGCAGTATTTT. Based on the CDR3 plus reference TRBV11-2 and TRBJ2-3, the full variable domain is EAGVAQSPRYKIIEKRQSVAFWCNPISGHATLYWYQQILGQGPKLLIQFQNNGVVDDSQLPKDRFSAERLKGVDSTLKIQPAKLEDSAVYLCASSAKTSGGADTQYFGPGTRLTVL.

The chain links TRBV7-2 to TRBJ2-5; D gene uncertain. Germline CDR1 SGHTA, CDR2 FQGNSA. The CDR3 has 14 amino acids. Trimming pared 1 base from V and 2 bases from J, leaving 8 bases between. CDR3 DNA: TGTGCCAGCAGCTTAGAGGCCTGGCAAGAGACCCAGTACTTC. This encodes CASSLEAWQETQYF.

CDR3 protein: CASSFGFSAGNTIYF. The CDR3 coding sequence is TGTGCCAGCAGTTTCGGGTTCTCGGCTGGAAACACCATATATTTT. The J gene is TRBJ1-3, the V gene TRBV6-5; no clear D. The CDR3 is 15 residues long. Trimming left V 4 bases short and J 2 bases short, with 12 bases between. Germline CDR1 is MNHEY and CDR2 is SVGAGI.

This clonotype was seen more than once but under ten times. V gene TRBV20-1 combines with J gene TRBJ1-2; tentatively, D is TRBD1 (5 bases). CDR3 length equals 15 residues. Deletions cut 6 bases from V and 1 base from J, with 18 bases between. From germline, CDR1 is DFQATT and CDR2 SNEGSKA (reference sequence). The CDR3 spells CSAHEGREFNYGYTF. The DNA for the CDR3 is TGCAGTGCCCATGAGGGGCGGGAATTTAACTATGGCTACACCTTC.

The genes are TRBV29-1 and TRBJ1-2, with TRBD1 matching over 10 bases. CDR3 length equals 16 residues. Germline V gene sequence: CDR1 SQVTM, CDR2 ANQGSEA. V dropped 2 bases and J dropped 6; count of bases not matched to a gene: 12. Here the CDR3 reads CSVELRQGAIRNGYTF. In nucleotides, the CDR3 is TGCAGCGTTGAACTTAGACAGGGGGCCATAAGGAATGGCTACACCTTC.